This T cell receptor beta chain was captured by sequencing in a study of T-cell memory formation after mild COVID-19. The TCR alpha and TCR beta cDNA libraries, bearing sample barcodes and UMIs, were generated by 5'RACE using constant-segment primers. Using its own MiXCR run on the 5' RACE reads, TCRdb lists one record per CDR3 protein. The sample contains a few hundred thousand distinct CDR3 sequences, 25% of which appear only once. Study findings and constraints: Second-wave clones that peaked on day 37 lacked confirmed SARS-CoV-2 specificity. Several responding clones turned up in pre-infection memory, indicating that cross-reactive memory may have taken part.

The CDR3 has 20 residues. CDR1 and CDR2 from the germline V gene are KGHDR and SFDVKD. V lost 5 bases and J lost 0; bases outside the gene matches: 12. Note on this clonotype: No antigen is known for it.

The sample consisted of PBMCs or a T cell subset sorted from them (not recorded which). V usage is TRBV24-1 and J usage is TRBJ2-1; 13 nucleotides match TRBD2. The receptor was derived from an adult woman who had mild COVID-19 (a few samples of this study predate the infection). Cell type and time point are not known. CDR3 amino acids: CATSGYDGTSGISSYNEQFF. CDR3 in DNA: TGTGCCACCAGTGGTTACGACGGGACTAGCGGGATTAGCTCCTACAATGAGCAGTTCTTC.